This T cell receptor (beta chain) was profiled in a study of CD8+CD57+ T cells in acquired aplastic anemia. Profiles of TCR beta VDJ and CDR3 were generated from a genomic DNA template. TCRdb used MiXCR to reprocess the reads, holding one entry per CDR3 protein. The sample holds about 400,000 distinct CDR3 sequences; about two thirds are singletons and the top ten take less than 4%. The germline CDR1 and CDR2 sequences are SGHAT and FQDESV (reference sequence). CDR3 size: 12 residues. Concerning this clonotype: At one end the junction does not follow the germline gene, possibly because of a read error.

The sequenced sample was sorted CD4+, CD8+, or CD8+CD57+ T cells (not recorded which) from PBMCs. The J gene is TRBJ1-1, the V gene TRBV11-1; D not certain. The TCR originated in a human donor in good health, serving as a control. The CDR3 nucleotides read TGTGCCAGCAACTTAACGCAGACTGAAGCTTTCTTT. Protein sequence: CASNLTQTEAFF.